A selection of T cell receptor beta chains follows, all from one sample in a study of cytomegalovirus exposure and HLA in healthy donors. Data came from immunoSEQ multiplex PCR; TCRdb stores just in-frame clones and leaves some out. The sample includes more than 100,000 clones, about nine tenths of them seen just once. Input material: PBMCs. All receptors come from a man aged 25 to 40 in good health and CMV-seronegative. CDR3s include the opening cysteine and the closing phenylalanine or tryptophan. Fields, in order: clone size, V gene, J gene, CDR3 protein. Clone size appears in some rows only: once, few, many, or a class for an expanded clone.

-	TRBV9	TRBJ2-3	CASSVAPSGSILDTQYF
-	TRBV5-1	TRBJ1-1	CASSFRGAEAFF
-	TRBV7-2	TRBJ2-7	CASSTLAAFDEQYF
few	TRBV5-1	TRBJ2-7	CASSFMALAGPVEQYF
-	TRBV29-1	TRBJ1-4	CSVRAEGGMKKLFF
-	TRBV6-5	TRBJ1-4	CASSKGGEYEKLFF
few	TRBV7-3	TRBJ1-2	CASSSNPSYGYTF
-	TRBV11-2	TRBJ2-3	CASSLGNQGGTDTQYF
-	TRBV5-1	TRBJ2-1	CASSLVGASYNEQFF
-	TRBV10-2	TRBJ1-4	CASSESPPPHRGLREKLFF
-	TRBV4-1	TRBJ1-5	CASSPGGVTNQPQHF
-	TRBV5-4	TRBJ2-1	CASSLGGLAASSYNEQFF
-	TRBV5-1	TRBJ2-3	CASSPAGVGTDTQYF
-	TRBV7-2	TRBJ1-1	CASSSVSEAFF
-	TRBV30	TRBJ1-3	CAWSGGVSGNTIYF
-	TRBV5-1	TRBJ2-7	CASSLTQGISYEQYF
once	TRBV29-1	TRBJ1-4	CSVEAQGAEEKLFF
-	TRBV5-8	TRBJ2-5	CASSLSASGRETQYF
-	TRBV6-1	TRBJ1-2	CASSEMGGYTF
-	TRBV11-2	TRBJ1-3	CASSLDRGNTIYF
-	TRBV6-5	TRBJ1-1	CASSGNRVNTEAFF
-	TRBV28	TRBJ2-7	CASQPRLGLGEQYF
-	TRBV30	TRBJ2-2	CAWVGLEGKKAGELFF
once	TRBV2	TRBJ1-1	CASGVGHEAFF
-	TRBV5-1	TRBJ1-2	CASSPRQGQGYTF
-	TRBV27	TRBJ2-5	CASREFARGETQYF
-	TRBV27	TRBJ1-1	CASSLYYDRGRHMNTEAFF
-	TRBV9	TRBJ2-2	CASSVLLGDRVNTGELFF
-	TRBV7-2	TRBJ1-6	CASRPRGGQINSPLHF